This entry concerns a single T cell receptor beta chain. In the original workflow: It was from reference gene primer amplification that nucleated cell counts were estimated. Clones were read by immunoSEQ multiplex PCR, and TCRdb kept only the in-frame ones, dropping some. D and trimming come from the DNA, and the V and J calls and clone size come from that table. The table has over 150,000 clones, about 89% seen once. The data derive from a study of blood T cell repertoires in COVID-19. Looking at the study overall: Material from acute and convalescent COVID-19 was sourced from the United States, Italy and Spain. The analysed material was cDNA or gDNA that came from T cells, B-cell-depleted T cells, or PBMCs.

The CDR3 is 14 amino acids. CDR1 is WSHSY and CDR2 is SAAADI in the germline V gene. V was cut by 7 bases and J by 3 bases, with 14 bases left in between. The sample consisted of peripheral blood. This TCR came from a man aged 50-59 years with acute or convalescent COVID-19. V gene TRBV10-2 combines with J gene TRBJ2-3, with D tentatively TRBD2 (6 bases). CDR3: CASNIGSGTDTQYF. Here the CDR3 DNA reads TGCGCCAGCAACATCGGGAGCGGGACAGATACGCAGTATTTT.